This T cell receptor beta chain emerged from a study of low-dose radiotherapy and immunotherapy resistance in tumors. In germline, CDR1 is SEHNR, CDR2 FQNEAQ (reference sequence). The CDR3 length is 17 residues. The V and J ends lost 5 bases and 2 bases respectively, with 19 bases between them. TRAV and TRBV primers primed cDNA for both TCRalpha and TCRbeta. Over around 19 PCR cycles, TCRs were amplified from a constant-region primer and V-primer adapter. TCRdb itself ran the reads through MiXCR, one entry per CDR3 protein. This repertoire shows around 36,000 distinct CDR3 sequences, roughly 28% found once; its top ten account for 3.5% to 4%. This clonotype was detected only a few times. The time point was: before trial treatment.

This sample comprised PBMCs, obtained before treatment. The TCR sequence derives from a male donor with gallbladder cancer. The gene calls are TRBV7-9 and TRBJ2-1, with D possibly matching TRBD1 (6 bases). The CDR3 loop reads CASSRVRQERPYNEQFF. The CDR3, as DNA: TGTGCCAGCAGCCGAGTGAGACAGGAGAGACCCTACAATGAGCAGTTCTTC. Supplemented by reference TRBV7-9 and TRBJ2-1, the full variable domain reads DTGVSQNPRHKITKRGQNVTFRCDPISEHNRLYWYRQTLGQGPEFLTYFQNEAQLEKSRLLSDRFSAERPKGSFSTLEIQRTEQGDSAMYLCASSRVRQERPYNEQFFGPGTRLTVL.